The 16 T cell receptor beta chains below all came from one sample that was sequenced in a study of human T cells and chemical hapten exposure. The time point was: healthy volunteer bleed at 6 weeks. Unfractionated whole blood was the source from which total RNA was extracted. TCRdb recomputed calls from the RACE reads with MiXCR, one row per CDR3 protein. The sample records under 45,000 distinct CDR3 sequences, less than 6% being singletons. The specimen was whole blood. All receptors derive from a human donor in good health. Some clones in this sample may be carry-over from other donors' samples.

This clonotype was found many times. V gene TRBV7-9 combines with J gene TRBJ2-1; no reliable D call. Trimming cost V 1 base and J 10 bases, with 8 bases left between them. The V gene's germline CDR1 is SEHNR and CDR2 FQNEAQ (reference sequence). The CDR3 consists of 12 residues. The CDR3 DNA reads TGTGCCAGCAGCTTAGATAAGGGCGAGCAGTTCTTC. Encoded protein: CASSLDKGEQFF.

This clonotype appeared many times. J is TRBJ2-3 and V is TRBV11-1; 8 nucleotides align to TRBD2. Germline CDR1 is SGHAT and CDR2 is FQDESV (reference sequence). V lost 2 bases and J lost 0; bases outside the gene matches: 4. The CDR3 consists of 16 residues. The CDR3 region has the DNA TGTGCCAGCAGCTTATCCGGCGGGGGGAGCACAGATACGCAGTATTTT. Translated: CASSLSGGGSTDTQYF.

In its sample, this clonotype was seen many times. The chain recombines TRBV10-3 with TRBJ2-5; 10 bases map to TRBD1. CDR3 length: 15 amino acids. Trimming took 6 bases from V and 4 from J; bases not matched to a gene: 8. The V gene's germline CDR1 is ENHRY and CDR2 SYGVKD. In nucleotides, the CDR3 is TGTGCCATCAGCGGGACAGGGGACTTGAGAGAGACCCAGTACTTC. Protein: CAISGTGDLRETQYF.

This clonotype was seen at least ten times. This chain connects TRBV12-3 or TRBV12-4 to TRBJ1-4; 8 bases match TRBD1. The CDR3 length is 13 residues. V trimming: 6 bases; J trimming: 6 bases; junction bases outside the gene matches: 3. CDR3 bases: TGTGCCAGCAGCAGGGGGCTCGATGAAAAACTGTTTTTT. Its protein is CASSRGLDEKLFF.

This clonotype was observed at least ten times. The chain recombines TRBV13 with TRBJ2-3; maybe TRBD2 (6 bases). Looked up from germline, CDR1 is PRHDT and CDR2 is FYEKMQ (reference sequence). With 5 bases removed from V and 7 bases from J, the gap between germline ends came to 16 bases. The CDR3 totals 14 residues. In nucleotides, the CDR3 is TGTGCCAGCAGCCGGGACTCTATCCCGTATACGCAGTATTTT. Protein sequence: CASSRDSIPYTQYF. The whole variable domain, filled in from reference TRBV13 and TRBJ2-3, reads AAGVIQSPRHLIKEKRETATLKCYPIPRHDTVYWYQQGPGQDPQFLISFYEKMQSDKGSIPDRFSAQQFSDYHSELNMSSLELGDSALYFCASSRDSIPYTQYFGPGTRLTVL.

This clonotype was counted ten times or more. The chain has TRBV20-1 and TRBJ2-7, with D perhaps being TRBD1 or TRBD2 (5 bases each). V lost 6 bases and J lost 0, with 18 bases in between. Per the germline V gene, CDR1 is DFQATT and CDR2 is SNEGSKA (reference sequence). CDR3 length equals 15 residues. CDR3 protein: CSAVSGRQGSYEQYF. CDR3 coding DNA: TGCAGTGCCGTGAGCGGACGGCAGGGCTCCTACGAGCAGTACTTC.

This clonotype was found many times. The chain uses TRBV29-1 and TRBJ1-2; unclear D gene. V gave up 3 bases and J gave up 4 bases, with 6 bases separating them. The CDR3 is 11 amino acids. From germline, CDR1 is SQVTM and CDR2 ANQGSEA. The CDR3 reads CSVDRPYGYTF. The CDR3 coding sequence is TGCAGCGTTGACAGGCCCTATGGCTACACCTTC.

On this clonotype itself: A read error is possible here, since a much larger clone lies one base away. The V gene is TRBV27, the J gene TRBJ2-1; D possibly corresponds to TRBD2 (6 bases). With 5 bases removed from V and 3 bases from J, the gap between germline ends came to 14 bases. Looked up from germline, CDR1 is MNHEY and CDR2 is SMNVEV (reference sequence). The CDR3 runs 15 residues. CDR3 protein: CASSLDGTFYNEQFF. Here the CDR3 DNA reads TGTGCCAGCAGTCTCGACGGGACTTTCTACAATGAGCAGTTCTTC.

This clonotype was counted at least ten times. V gene TRBV7-9 combines with J gene TRBJ2-1, with 8 bases that match TRBD1. Trimming removed 2 bases from V and 8 bases from J; junction bases left unmatched: 5. This CDR3 region has 14 residues. The germline gives CDR1 SEHNR, CDR2 FQNEAQ (reference sequence). The CDR3 nucleotides read TGTGCCAGCAGCTTAAACAACAGGGGGGATGAGCAGTTCTTC. The encoded protein is CASSLNNRGDEQFF.

This chain uses TRBV18 with TRBJ2-2, with D uncertain. CDR3 length equals 16 residues. CDR1 is KGHSH, CDR2 LQKENI, per germline. V shed 5 bases and J shed 0 bases, with 13 bases lying between them. The CDR3 region is CASSNPWGSNTGELFF. In nucleotides, the CDR3 is TGTGCCAGCTCAAATCCGTGGGGATCGAACACCGGGGAGCTGTTTTTT.

There are a few counts of this clonotype. The rearrangement links TRBV5-1 to TRBJ1-1; D uncertain. With 3 bases removed from V and 1 base from J, the gap between germline ends came to 7 bases. CDR1 SGHRS and CDR2 YFSETQ come from the germline V gene. The CDR3 sequence is 13 residues long. This CDR3 reads CASSSDWNTEAFF. The CDR3 region has the DNA TGCGCCAGCAGCTCCGACTGGAACACTGAAGCTTTCTTT.

There are many counts of this clonotype. V is TRBV3-1 and J is TRBJ2-5; TRBD2 matches 14 bases. CDR1 is LGHDT, CDR2 YNNKEL, per germline (reference sequence). There are 17 residues in the CDR3. The V gene end was trimmed by 5 bases and the J gene end by 5 bases; junction bases not matched to a gene: 10. CDR3 amino acids: CASSKGLAGGPRETQYF. CDR3 coding DNA: TGTGCCAGCAGCAAAGGACTAGCGGGAGGACCGCGGGAGACCCAGTACTTC.

This clonotype was recorded many times. The rearrangement links TRBV6-6 to TRBJ2-1; weak D call: TRBD2 (5 bases). The CDR3 totals 15 residues. Germline V gives CDR1 MNHNY, CDR2 SVGAGI (reference sequence). Deletions cut 0 bases from V and 5 bases from J, with 11 bases between. The CDR3: CASSYSSGFDNEQFF. The CDR3 coding sequence is TGTGCCAGCAGTTACTCATCGGGGTTTGACAATGAGCAGTTCTTC.

In this sample, this clonotype is medium-sized. The V gene is TRBV3-1, the J gene TRBJ2-2; D ambiguous. V was shortened by 3 bases and J by 1 base, with 12 bases between the two germline ends. This CDR3 has 16 residues. Germline CDR1 reads LGHDT; CDR2 reads YNNKEL (reference sequence). CDR3 sequence: CASSQFWQKNTGELFF. CDR3 nucleotide sequence: TGTGCCAGCAGCCAGTTCTGGCAGAAGAACACCGGGGAGCTGTTTTTT.

This clonotype was found many times. This chain joins TRBV6-5 and TRBJ1-5; 10 bases are shared with TRBD1. V trimming: 5 bases; J trimming: 10 bases; junction bases outside the gene matches: 11. The CDR3 totals 15 residues. The germline V gene has CDR1 MNHEY and CDR2 SVGAGI. The CDR3 DNA reads TGTGCCAGCAGTCCCCCCGGGACAGGGGAATTTCCCCAGCATTTT. It encodes CASSPPGTGEFPQHF.

This clonotype has ten or more counts. This chain connects TRBV6-5 to TRBJ1-2, with 11 bases matching TRBD1. This CDR3 is 16 amino acids long. The germline CDR1 and CDR2 sequences are MNHEY and SVGAGI. V lost 6 bases, J lost 7 bases, and 13 bases stayed unmatched. The CDR3: CASSSSGQGALGGYTF. The CDR3, as DNA: TGTGCCAGCAGCTCTAGTGGACAGGGGGCTTTAGGTGGCTACACCTTC.